This T cell receptor (beta chain) came from a study of identical twins. Unique molecular identifiers were present on the cDNA, which also gained a universal primer site by template switching. TCRdb re-analysed the 5' RACE reads in MiXCR, keeping a single row per CDR3 protein. This sample yields about 890,000 distinct CDR3 sequences, of which roughly an eighth are seen a single time; about 1.6% belongs to the top ten. The CDR3 loop spans 15 amino acids. Germline trimming cut 2 bases from V and 0 bases from J; bases unmatched to any gene: 2. The germline V gene encodes CDR1 LGHDT and CDR2 YNNKEL (reference sequence). In this sample, this clonotype turned up many times. This sample was also put to use in a study of yellow fever vaccine responses in identical twins.

Sequencing input: PBMCs. The receptor's source is a woman between 18 and 29 years old in good health. V gene TRBV3-1 combines with J gene TRBJ1-1; 8 nucleotides match TRBD1. CDR3 in amino acids: CASSQSDRVNTEAFF. For the CDR3, the DNA is TGTGCCAGCAGCCAATCGGACAGGGTGAACACTGAAGCTTTCTTT.